A selection of T cell receptor beta chains follows, all from one sample in a study of tissue T cells after allogeneic stem cell transplantation. Libraries were prepared by immunoSEQ multiplex PCR; TCRdb keeps only in-frame clonotypes and omits some of them. Among approximately 4,000 clones listed, 74% were seen once. The sequencing here drew on left colon tissue, taken at autopsy. The receptors stem from a woman aged 18 to 55 with breast cancer. The CDR3 runs from the conserved cysteine through the conserved F or W. The D gene is left open where the match is weak. The listing skips clone size in some rows; elsewhere it reads once, few, many or a size class.

D	size	V	J	length	CDR3	DNA
NA	NA	TRBV7-9	TRBJ1-6	14	CASSLEPPGTPLHF	TGTGCCAGCAGCTTAGAGCCCCCCGGTACGCCCCTCCACTTT
NA	NA	TRBV6-5	TRBJ2-7	13	CATRRESSYEQYF	TGTGCCACTAGGCGCGAGAGCTCCTACGAGCAGTACTTC
TRBD1	NA	TRBV28	TRBJ2-5	15	CASSLLGQGELAQYF	TGTGCCAGCAGTTTACTGGGACAGGGGGAGCTGGCCCAGTACTTC
NA	once	TRBV25-1	TRBJ2-3	16	CASSEARRSGTDTQYF	TGTGCCAGCAGTGAGGCCCGAAGATCGGGCACAGATACGCAGTATTTT
TRBD2	NA	TRBV6-2/TRBV6-3	TRBJ2-5	14	CASSRLAVQETQYF	TGTGCCAGCAGCAGACTAGCGGTCCAAGAGACCCAGTACTTC
NA	NA	TRBV9	TRBJ1-1	13	CASRRQVEGEAFF	TGTGCCAGCAGACGACAGGTCGAAGGGGAAGCTTTCTTT
NA	NA	TRBV6-2/TRBV6-3	TRBJ2-6	15	CASSDFFSGANVLTF	TGTGCCAGCAGTGACTTCTTCTCTGGGGCCAACGTCCTGACTTTC
TRBD2	NA	TRBV29-1	TRBJ2-5	14	CSATSGGLGETQYF	TGCAGCGCGACTAGCGGGGGGCTCGGAGAGACCCAGTACTTC
NA	NA	TRBV5-5	TRBJ2-3	13	CASSLSAPDTQYF	TGTGCCAGCAGCTTGTCAGCGCCAGATACGCAGTATTTT
NA	NA	TRBV5-1	TRBJ2-3	14	CASSFRSTTDTQYF	TGCGCCAGCAGCTTTCGATCCACCACAGATACGCAGTATTTT
NA	NA	TRBV28	TRBJ2-5	17	CASSFSPSFRREETQYF	TGTGCCAGCAGTTTTTCCCCCTCGTTCAGGCGGGAAGAGACCCAGTACTTC
NA	NA	TRBV9	TRBJ2-2	13	CASSVSGAGELFF	TGTGCCAGCAGCGTGTCGGGCGCCGGGGAGCTGTTTTTT
NA	NA	TRBV5-5	TRBJ1-5	15	CASSRQPSSNQPQHF	TGTGCCAGCAGCCGACAGCCTTCTAGCAATCAGCCCCAGCATTTT
NA	NA	TRBV30	TRBJ1-2	15	CAWSPLLGFNYGYTF	TGTGCCTGGAGTCCCTTGTTAGGGTTTAACTATGGCTACACCTTC
NA	NA	TRBV30	TRBJ1-6	14	CAWSLTGWDSPLHF	TGTGCCTGGAGTTTAACGGGGTGGGATTCACCCCTCCACTTT
NA	NA	TRBV7-2	TRBJ2-1	17	CASSLAFSGYSYNEQFF	TGTGCCAGCAGCTTAGCATTCAGCGGGTACTCCTACAATGAGCAGTTCTTC
NA	NA	TRBV20-1	TRBJ2-1	11	CSASFGGVGFF	TGCAGTGCTAGCTTTGGCGGAGTCGGGTTCTTC
NA	NA	TRBV6-6	TRBJ2-3	16	CASSYAGASSTDTQYF	TGTGCCAGCAGTTATGCGGGGGCCTCTAGCACAGATACGCAGTATTTT
TRBD2	NA	TRBV3-1/TRBV3-2	TRBJ2-1	19	CASSLWGTSGRTGYNEQFF	TGTGCCAGCAGCCTTTGGGGGACTAGCGGGAGGACGGGCTACAATGAGCAGTTCTTC
NA	NA	TRBV7-2	TRBJ2-1	14	CASSYSRTQNEQFF	TGTGCCAGCAGCTACTCCCGAACTCAGAATGAGCAGTTCTTC
NA	NA	TRBV4-3	TRBJ2-2	17	CASSQELGGAGTGELFF	TGCGCCAGCAGCCAAGAGTTGGGGGGGGCCGGAACCGGGGAGCTGTTTTTT
NA	NA	TRBV5-6	TRBJ1-5	13	CASSVNRARPQHF	TGTGCCAGCAGCGTTAATCGGGCCAGGCCCCAGCATTTT
NA	NA	TRBV25-1	TRBJ1-1	12	CASISGLTEAFF	TGTGCCAGCATATCAGGCCTCACTGAAGCTTTCTTT
TRBD1	NA	TRBV7-9	TRBJ2-5	16	CASSTRTGGFQETQYF	TGTGCCAGCAGCACCCGGACAGGGGGCTTTCAAGAGACCCAGTACTTC
TRBD1	NA	TRBV10-3	TRBJ2-4	17	CAISESLRQGTPNIQYF	TGTGCCATCAGTGAGTCTTTGCGACAGGGAACACCAAACATTCAGTACTTC
NA	NA	TRBV18	TRBJ1-2	13	CASSPLITDGYTF	TGTGCCAGCTCACCCTTAATCACAGATGGCTACACCTTC
NA	NA	TRBV7-2	TRBJ1-2	12	CASSFRVYGYTF	TGTGCCAGCAGCTTTAGGGTCTATGGCTACACCTTC
TRBD1	NA	TRBV28	TRBJ1-2	16	CATSITGTESFYGYTF	TGTGCCACCAGTATCACCGGGACAGAGAGTTTTTATGGCTACACCTTC
NA	NA	TRBV10-3	TRBJ1-1	13	CAISESLETEAFF	TGTGCCATCAGTGAGTCATTGGAGACTGAAGCTTTCTTT
NA	once	TRBV24-1	TRBJ1-5	14	CATSDPGRDQPQHF	TGTGCCACCAGTGATCCAGGGAGGGATCAGCCCCAGCATTTT
NA	NA	TRBV7-2	TRBJ2-7	11	CASSSYYEQYF	TGTGCCAGCAGCTCCTACTACGAGCAGTACTTC
NA	NA	TRBV5-1	TRBJ1-1	14	CASSLEQMGTEAFF	TGCGCCAGCAGCTTGGAACAAATGGGGACTGAAGCTTTCTTT
NA	NA	TRBV7-2	TRBJ2-2	15	CASSLAQQNTGELFF	TGTGCCAGCAGCTTAGCGCAACAGAACACCGGGGAGCTGTTTTTT
NA	NA	TRBV7-2	TRBJ2-3	12	CASSFGTDTQYF	TGTGCCAGCAGCTTCGGGACAGATACGCAGTATTTT
TRBD2	once	TRBV11-3	TRBJ2-1	16	CASSLSSSGGYNEQFF	TGTGCCAGCAGCTTAAGTTCTAGCGGGGGGTACAATGAGCAGTTCTTC
NA	NA	TRBV11-3	TRBJ2-5	13	CASSLGPAETQYF	TGTGCCAGCAGCCTGGGTCCTGCAGAGACCCAGTACTTC
NA	NA	TRBV7-9	TRBJ1-2	14	CASSLGQLNYGYTF	TGTGCCAGCAGCTTAGGGCAGCTTAACTATGGCTACACCTTC
TRBD2	NA	TRBV7-2	TRBJ2-7	15	CASSAVERGGYEQYF	TGTGCCAGCAGCGCCGTTGAGCGGGGGGGCTACGAGCAGTACTTC
TRBD1	NA	TRBV19	TRBJ2-2	15	CASGTGVTNTGELFF	TGTGCCAGCGGGACAGGGGTCACGAACACCGGGGAGCTGTTTTTT
NA	few	TRBV20-1	TRBJ1-1	13	CSASSGMNTEAFF	TGCAGTGCTAGTTCCGGGATGAACACTGAAGCTTTCTTT
NA	NA	TRBV6-2/TRBV6-3	TRBJ2-5	14	CASSWIQAQETQYF	TGTGCCAGCAGTTGGATACAGGCTCAAGAGACCCAGTACTTC
NA	NA	TRBV30	TRBJ2-5	12	CAWSDSPETQYF	TGTGCCTGGAGTGACAGTCCCGAGACCCAGTACTTC
NA	NA	TRBV2	TRBJ2-7	13	CASSDQGGRKQYF	TGTGCCAGCAGTGATCAGGGAGGTCGGAAGCAGTACTTC
TRBD1	NA	TRBV18	TRBJ1-5	13	CASSPDRGMPQHF	TGTGCCAGCTCACCGGACAGGGGGATGCCCCAGCATTTT
TRBD2	once	TRBV9	TRBJ2-1	15	CASSVLADYYNEQFF	TGTGCCAGCAGCGTACTAGCGGATTACTACAATGAGCAGTTCTTC
NA	once	TRBV6-2/TRBV6-3	TRBJ2-7	14	CASSYSNQENEQYF	TGTGCCAGCAGTTACTCGAACCAGGAGAACGAGCAGTACTTC
TRBD1	once	TRBV6-5	TRBJ2-5	16	CASSSLGQGLWETQYF	TGTGCCAGCAGTTCTTTGGGACAGGGGTTATGGGAGACCCAGTACTTC
TRBD1	NA	TRBV3-1/TRBV3-2	TRBJ1-1	14	CASSPQGALTEAFF	TGTGCCAGCAGTCCACAGGGGGCGCTCACTGAAGCTTTCTTT
NA	NA	TRBV10-3	TRBJ2-7	15	CAISESQVSSYEQYF	TGTGCCATCAGTGAGTCACAGGTGAGCTCCTACGAGCAGTACTTC
NA	NA	TRBV5-6	TRBJ1-4	16	CASSAGVGGFNEKLFF	TGTGCCAGCAGCGCCGGGGTCGGCGGGTTTAATGAAAAACTGTTTTTT
NA	few	TRBV29-1	TRBJ2-5	12	CSDQPATETQYF	TGCAGCGATCAGCCGGCTACCGAGACCCAGTACTTC
NA	NA	TRBV27	TRBJ1-1	18	CASSLFGSAFRLNTEAFF	TGTGCCAGCAGTTTATTCGGGTCTGCATTTCGGCTAAACACTGAAGCTTTCTTT
TRBD1	NA	TRBV11-3	TRBJ2-2	17	CASSFGRGQDNTGELFF	TGTGCCAGCAGCTTCGGACGAGGACAGGATAACACCGGGGAGCTGTTTTTT
NA	NA	TRBV12-3/TRBV12-4	TRBJ2-2	13	CASSLRDGGELFF	TGTGCCAGCAGTCTCCGGGACGGCGGGGAGCTGTTTTTT
NA	NA	TRBV24-1	TRBJ2-1	12	CATSDPENEQFF	TGTGCCACCAGTGACCCAGAGAATGAGCAGTTCTTC
TRBD2	NA	TRBV5-6	TRBJ2-1	15	CASSLGTSGSYEQFF	TGTGCCAGCAGCCTCGGGACTAGCGGGAGCTATGAGCAGTTCTTC
NA	NA	TRBV5-1	TRBJ1-3	14	CASSPGGSGNTIYF	TGCGCCAGCAGCCCCGGCGGCTCTGGAAACACCATATATTTT
NA	NA	TRBV3-1/TRBV3-2	TRBJ2-6	15	CASSQAGTGANVLTF	TGTGCCAGCAGCCAAGCCGGTACTGGGGCCAACGTCCTGACTTTC
TRBD2	NA	TRBV28	TRBJ2-1	15	CASSLNGLALDEQFF	TGTGCCAGCAGTCTGAACGGACTAGCTTTGGATGAGCAGTTCTTC
NA	NA	TRBV6-2/TRBV6-3	TRBJ1-5	14	CASSSLNPDQPQHF	TGTGCCAGCAGTTCCCTCAACCCCGATCAGCCCCAGCATTTT